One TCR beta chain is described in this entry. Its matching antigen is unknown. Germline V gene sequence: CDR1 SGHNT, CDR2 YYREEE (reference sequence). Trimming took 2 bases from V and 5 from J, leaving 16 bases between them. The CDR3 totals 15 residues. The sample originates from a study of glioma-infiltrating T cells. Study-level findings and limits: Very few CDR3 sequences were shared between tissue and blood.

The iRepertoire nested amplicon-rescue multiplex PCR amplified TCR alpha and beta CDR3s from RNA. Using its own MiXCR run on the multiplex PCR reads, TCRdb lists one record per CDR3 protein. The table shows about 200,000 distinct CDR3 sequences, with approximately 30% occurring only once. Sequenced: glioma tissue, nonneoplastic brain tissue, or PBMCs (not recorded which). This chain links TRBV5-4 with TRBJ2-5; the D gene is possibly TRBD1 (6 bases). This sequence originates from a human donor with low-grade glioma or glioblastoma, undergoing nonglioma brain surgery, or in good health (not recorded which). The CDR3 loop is CASSLEMTGGETQYF. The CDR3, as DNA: TGTGCCAGCAGCTTAGAAATGACAGGCGGCGAGACCCAGTACTTC.